This T cell receptor beta chain was captured in a study of blood T cell repertoires in COVID-19. TCRdb keeps only in-frame clones here, not all; method: immunoSEQ multiplex PCR. The table has fewer than 250,000 clones, approximately 90% seen once; the top ten hold 9.5% to 13%. The V gene's germline CDR1 is LGHNA and CDR2 YNFKEQ. CDR3 size: 17 residues. After removal of 8 bases from V and 2 bases from J, the junction contained 14 bases not matched to a gene. This sequence originates from a man between 45 and 60 years old with COVID-19, enrolled during active disease. The genes are TRBV4-2 and TRBJ2-3; 9 nucleotides agree with TRBD2. Sequenced sample: peripheral blood. The CDR3 nucleotides are TGTGCCAGCGGAGGGGGGTCTAGCGGGGCGCCCACAGATACGCAGTATTTT. Translating gives CASGGGSSGAPTDTQYF.